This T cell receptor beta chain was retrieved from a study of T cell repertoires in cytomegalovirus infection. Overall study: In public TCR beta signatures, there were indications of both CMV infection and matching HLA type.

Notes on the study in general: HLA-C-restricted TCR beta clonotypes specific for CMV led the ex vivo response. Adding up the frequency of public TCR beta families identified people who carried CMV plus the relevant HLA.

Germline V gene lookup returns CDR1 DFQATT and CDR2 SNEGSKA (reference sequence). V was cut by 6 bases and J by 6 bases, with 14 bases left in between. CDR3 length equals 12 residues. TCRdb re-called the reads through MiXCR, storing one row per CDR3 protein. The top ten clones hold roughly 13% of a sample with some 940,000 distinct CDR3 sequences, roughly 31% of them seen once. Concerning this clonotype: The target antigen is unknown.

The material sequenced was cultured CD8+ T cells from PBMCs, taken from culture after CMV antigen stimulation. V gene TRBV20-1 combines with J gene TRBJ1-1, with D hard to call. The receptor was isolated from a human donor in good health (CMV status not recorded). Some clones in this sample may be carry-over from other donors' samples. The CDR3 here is CSALTMGAEAFF. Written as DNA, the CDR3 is TGCAGTGCCCTGACTATGGGCGCTGAAGCTTTCTTT.